Sequencing of this T cell receptor (beta chain) was carried out in a study of shared clonotypes between healthy human individuals. Study in general: CD4 naive cells filled three plates per donor, CD4 memory three, CD8 naive two and CD8 memory one.

There are 11 residues in the CDR3. The V and J ends lost 7 bases and 5 bases respectively, with 11 bases between them. Germline-derived CDR1 and CDR2 are DFQATT and SNEGSKA (reference sequence). As regards this clone: Its matching antigen is unknown.

Whole-study results and caveats: Roughly 5% was the fraction of naive CD4 clonotypes found shared across several donors. Naive subsets usually exceeded memory subsets in estimated richness.

In the original processing: ImmunoSEQ only sent back junction sequences with no quality scores, so filtering was done differently. The data were produced by immunoSEQ multiplex PCR, yet TCRdb's version contains in-frame clones alone and is incomplete. That table furnishes V, J and clone size, whereas the DNA furnished D and trimming. The table shows around 2.3 million clones, with roughly 95% occurring only once. This receptor was identified in a man younger than 30 in good health. The sample taken for sequencing was naive CD4+ T cells sorted from blood. The subset was: CD45RA+ positively selected. V usage is TRBV20-1 and J usage is TRBJ1-1; weak D call: TRBD1 (6 bases). The CDR3 DNA reads as TGCAGTGTAAGGGGGGGTACTGAAGCTTTCTTT. Amino acids: CSVRGGTEAFF.